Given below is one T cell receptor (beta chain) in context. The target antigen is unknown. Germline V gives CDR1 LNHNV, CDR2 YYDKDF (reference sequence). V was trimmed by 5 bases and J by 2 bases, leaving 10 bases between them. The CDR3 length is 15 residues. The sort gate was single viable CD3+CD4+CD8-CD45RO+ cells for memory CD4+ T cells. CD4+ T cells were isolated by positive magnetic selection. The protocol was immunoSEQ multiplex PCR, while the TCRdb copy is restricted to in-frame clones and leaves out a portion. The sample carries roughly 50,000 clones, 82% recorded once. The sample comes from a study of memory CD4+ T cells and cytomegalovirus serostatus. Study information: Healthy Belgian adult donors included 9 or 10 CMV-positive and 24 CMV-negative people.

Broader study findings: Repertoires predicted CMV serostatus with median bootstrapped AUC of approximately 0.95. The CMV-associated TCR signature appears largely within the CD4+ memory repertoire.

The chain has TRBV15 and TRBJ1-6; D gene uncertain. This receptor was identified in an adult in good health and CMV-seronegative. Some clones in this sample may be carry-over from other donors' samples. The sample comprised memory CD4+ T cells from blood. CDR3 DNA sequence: TGTGCCACCAGCCCCCGTGAGACCTATAATTCACCCCTCCACTTT. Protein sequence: CATSPRETYNSPLHF.